Presented here are 18 T cell receptor beta chains from one specimen sequenced in a study of Graves' ophthalmopathy and Graves' hyperthyroidism. The authors amplified TCR beta CDR3 regions from RNA transcripts. Investigators did first-round RT-PCR with HTBI primers, then second-round multiplex PCR. TCRdb processed the multiplex PCR reads anew with MiXCR; each CDR3 protein has one entry. The table records roughly 400,000 distinct CDR3 sequences, about a sixth of them present only once. Sequenced input: peripheral blood. The receptor set was obtained from an adult woman with stable Graves' hyperthyroidism.

On this clonotype itself: This clone may be a read error of a much larger clone one base away. This CDR3 is missing its conserved last phenylalanine or tryptophan, likely due to a read error. The gene calls are TRBV19 and TRBJ2-5; possibly TRBD2 for D (6 bases). Germline V lookup: CDR1 LNHDA, CDR2 SQIVND (reference sequence). V lost 4 bases, J lost 1 base, and 10 bases lay in between. This CDR3 contains 14 residues. The CDR3 here is CASSSRDFQETQYS. The CDR3 nucleotides read TGTGCCAGTAGTAGCCGGGACTTCCAAGAGACCCAGTACTCC.

V usage is TRBV5-1 and J usage is TRBJ2-7; D not resolved. Germline CDR1 SGHRS, CDR2 YFSETQ. Deletions cut 0 bases from V and 4 bases from J, with 17 bases between. The length of the CDR3 is 16 residues. In DNA form, the CDR3 reads TGCGCCAGCAGCTTGGTGGGCTTCGGAGATCTTTACGAGCAGTACTTC. Amino acids: CASSLVGFGDLYEQYF.

This clonotype came up many times. The chain uses TRBV6-5 and TRBJ2-7; D is possibly TRBD2 (6 bases). The CDR3 has 15 amino acids. Looked up from germline, CDR1 is MNHEY and CDR2 is SVGAGI. V was clipped by 1 base and J by 2 bases, with 12 bases between them. CDR3 residues: CASSYLGSGTYEQYF. CDR3 in DNA: TGTGCCAGCAGTTACTTGGGTAGCGGAACCTACGAGCAGTACTTC.

This clonotype was observed at least ten times. The V gene is TRBV12-3 or TRBV12-4, the J gene TRBJ1-5, with no clear D. The CDR3 is made up of 13 amino acids. The V gene lost 6 bases and the J gene lost 6 bases, with 12 bases spanning the gap. The CDR3, as DNA: TGTGCCAGCAGGAAGGGTGCGGGTCAGCCCCAGCATTTT. Protein product: CASRKGAGQPQHF.

DNA for the CDR3: TGTGCCAGCAGCCCGGACAGTTTCAATCAGCCCCAGCATTTT. Translating gives CASSPDSFNQPQHF. The V and J genes are TRBV9 and TRBJ1-5; TRBD1 is a possible D gene (6 bases). CDR3 length: 14 residues. Between the trimmed V and J ends, which lost 4 bases and 3 bases, there was a span of 11 bases. From germline, CDR1 is SGDLS and CDR2 YYNGEE.

The table lists this clonotype with many counts. The chain uses TRBV6-1 and TRBJ2-2; TRBD2 matches 13 bases. V was clipped by 4 bases and J by 3 bases; unmatched bases: 5. Germline CDR1 is MNHNS and CDR2 is SASEGT. CDR3 size: 17 residues. CDR3 nucleotides: TGTGCCAGCAGTGCCCAGGGACTAGCGGGATACACCGGGGAGCTGTTTTTT. Translated, it gives CASSAQGLAGYTGELFF.

The rearrangement joins TRBV3-1 to TRBJ1-2; 8 nucleotides agree with TRBD1. From germline, CDR1 is LGHDT and CDR2 YNNKEL (reference sequence). This CDR3 is 16 amino acids long. The V segment lost 4 bases and the J segment 5 bases; nucleotides outside the gene matches: 12. The CDR3 DNA reads as TGTGCCAGCAGCCTTATGGACAGGGCAGGTACTTATGGCTACACCTTC. Its protein is CASSLMDRAGTYGYTF.

This clonotype was observed at least ten times. This chain connects TRBV29-1 to TRBJ2-5; D uncertain. Per germline, CDR1 SQVTM and CDR2 ANQGSEA. V was trimmed by 2 bases and J by 8 bases, leaving 6 bases between them. The length of the CDR3 is 10 residues. The CDR3 DNA follows: TGCAGCGTTGAATGGGGTACCCAGTACTTC. Its translation: CSVEWGTQYF.

This clonotype was counted many times. V is TRBV7-9 and J is TRBJ2-2; TRBD2 aligns across 7 bases. V shed 2 bases, J shed 3 bases, and the junction held 6 bases outside the gene matches. Germline V gene sequence: CDR1 SEHNR, CDR2 FQNEAQ (reference sequence). The CDR3 has 16 amino acids. This chain's CDR3 is CASSLSGTTDTGELFF. CDR3 sequence (DNA): TGTGCCAGCAGCTTATCCGGGACTACCGACACCGGGGAGCTGTTTTTT. The variable domain in full, completed from reference TRBV7-9 and TRBJ2-2, reads DTGVSQNPRHKITKRGQNVTFRCDPISEHNRLYWYRQTLGQGPEFLTYFQNEAQLEKSRLLSDRFSAERPKGSFSTLEIQRTEQGDSAMYLCASSLSGTTDTGELFFGEGSRLTVL.

The rearrangement joins TRBV28 to TRBJ1-6; 8 positions agree with TRBD1. Per the germline V gene, CDR1 is MDHEN and CDR2 is SYDVKM. CDR3 length equals 14 residues. V trimming: 11 bases; J trimming: 4 bases; junction bases outside the gene matches: 7. CDR3 DNA sequence: TGTGCCTCCCAAGGGGACAGGTATAATTCACCCCTCCACTTT. Translation gives CASQGDRYNSPLHF. The variable domain in full, completed from reference TRBV28 and TRBJ1-6, reads DVKVTQSSRYLVKRTGEKVFLECVQDMDHENMFWYRQDPGLGLRLIYFSYDVKMKEKGDIPEGYSVSREKKERFSLILESASTNQTSMYLCASQGDRYNSPLHFGNGTRLTVT.

This clonotype was recorded many times. The chain carries TRBV7-8 and TRBJ1-5, with unresolved D. Germline V gene data show CDR1 as SGHVS and CDR2 as FQNEAQ. The germline V and J ends were trimmed by 2 bases and 3 bases, with 23 bases remaining between them. The CDR3 contains 19 residues. The CDR3 here is CASSLLVVREEFYNQPQHF. DNA of the CDR3: TGTGCCAGCAGCTTACTTGTCGTAAGGGAGGAATTTTACAATCAGCCCCAGCATTTT.

This clonotype was seen ten or more times. The V and J genes are TRBV9 and TRBJ2-7; the D is unclear. The CDR3 is 12 amino acids. The V gene's germline CDR1 is SGDLS and CDR2 YYNGEE. Trimming took off 3 bases at V and 1 base at J, with 5 bases between the two ends. The CDR3 region has the DNA TGTGCCAGCAGCGACGGGTCCTACGAGCAGTACTTC. The encoded protein is CASSDGSYEQYF. Combining the CDR3 with reference TRBV9 and TRBJ2-7 gives the whole variable domain DSGVTQTPKHLITATGQRVTLRCSPRSGDLSVYWYQQSLDQGLQFLIQYYNGEERAKGNILERFSAQQFPDLHSELNLSSLELGDSALYFCASSDGSYEQYFGPGTRLTVT.

The gene calls are TRBV6-1 and TRBJ2-3; D is ambiguous. The V gene's germline CDR1 is MNHNS and CDR2 SASEGT. The CDR3 covers 15 residues. Trimming removed 6 bases from V and 2 bases from J, with 15 bases in between. Written as DNA, the CDR3 is TGTGCCAGCAGAGGCGCCGGACGTGACACAGATACGCAGTATTTT. Translation: CASRGAGRDTDTQYF.

V and J are TRBV28 and TRBJ2-7, with D perhaps TRBD1 (6 bases). CDR3 length: 16 residues. V was clipped by 4 bases and J by 0 bases, with 16 bases between them. Germline V CDR1 and CDR2: MDHEN, SYDVKM. CDR3 residues: CASSSPGHLSSYEQYF. The DNA for the CDR3 is TGTGCCAGCAGTTCACCGGGACACCTTAGCTCCTACGAGCAGTACTTC. Together with reference TRBV28 and TRBJ2-7, the CDR3 gives the full variable domain: DVKVTQSSRYLVKRTGEKVFLECVQDMDHENMFWYRQDPGLGLRLIYFSYDVKMKEKGDIPEGYSVSREKKERFSLILESASTNQTSMYLCASSSPGHLSSYEQYFGPGTRLTVT.

This clonotype occurred many times. The chain employs TRBV27 and TRBJ2-7; 8 positions match TRBD1. Looked up from germline, CDR1 is MNHEY and CDR2 is SMNVEV (reference sequence). The CDR3 contains 12 residues. V lost 8 bases to trimming and J lost 5 bases; unmatched junction nucleotides: 5. CDR3 DNA sequence: TGTGCCAGCGGACAGGGTTTCCACGAGCAGTACTTC. Its translation: CASGQGFHEQYF.

The table lists this clonotype with many counts. The chain combines TRBV10-3 with TRBJ2-5, with TRBD2 matching over 8 bases. CDR3 length: 15 residues. Trimming cost V 2 bases and J 4 bases; bases outside gene matches: 6. Looked up from germline, CDR1 is ENHRY and CDR2 is SYGVKD. The CDR3, as DNA: TGTGCCATCAGTGAGCAAGCGGGAGATGGAGAGACCCAGTACTTC. Its protein product is CAISEQAGDGETQYF.

This clonotype was counted ten times or more. The chain carries TRBV20-1 and TRBJ1-2; TRBD1 agrees at 7 bases. CDR1 DFQATT and CDR2 SNEGSKA come from the germline V gene (reference sequence). V trimming: 2 bases; J trimming: 4 bases; junction bases outside the gene matches: 4. CDR3 size: 13 residues. The CDR3 nucleotides are TGCAGTGCTAGACCAAGACAGGGCTATGGCTACACCTTC. Amino acids: CSARPRQGYGYTF.

In regard to this clonotype: A read error is possible here, since a much larger clone lies one base away. This chain connects TRBV20-1 to TRBJ1-3; D is unclear. The CDR3 runs to 14 residues. Trimming pared 5 bases from V and 0 bases from J, leaving 11 bases between. From germline, CDR1 is DFQATT and CDR2 SNEGSKA (reference sequence). CDR3 coding DNA: TGCAGTGCTGCCGACCCGAGCTCTGGAAACACCATATATTTT. It yields the protein CSAADPSSGNTIYF.